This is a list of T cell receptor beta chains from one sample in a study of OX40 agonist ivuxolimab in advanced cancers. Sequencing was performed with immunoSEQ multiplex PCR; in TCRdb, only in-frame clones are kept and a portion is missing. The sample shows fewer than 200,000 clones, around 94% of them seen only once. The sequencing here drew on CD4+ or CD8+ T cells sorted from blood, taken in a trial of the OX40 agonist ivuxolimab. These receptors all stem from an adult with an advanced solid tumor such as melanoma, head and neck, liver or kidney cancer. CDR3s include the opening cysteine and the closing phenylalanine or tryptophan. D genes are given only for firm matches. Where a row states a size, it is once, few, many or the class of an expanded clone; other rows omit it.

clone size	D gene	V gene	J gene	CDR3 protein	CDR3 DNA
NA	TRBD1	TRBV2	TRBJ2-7	CAGRKEQGAYEQYF	TGTGCCGGGCGAAAGGAGCAGGGGGCCTACGAGCAGTACTTC
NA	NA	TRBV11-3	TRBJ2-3	CASSFRPDTQYF	TGTGCCAGCAGCTTCCGGCCAGATACGCAGTATTTT
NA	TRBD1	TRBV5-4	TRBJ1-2	CASSPGQANYGYTF	TGTGCCAGCAGCCCCGGACAGGCCAACTATGGCTACACCTTC
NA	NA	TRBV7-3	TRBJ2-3	CASSGGPSTDTQYF	TGTGCCAGCAGCGGGGGCCCTAGCACAGATACGCAGTATTTT
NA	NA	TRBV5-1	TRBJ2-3	CASSLDRVPDTQYF	TGCGCCAGCAGCTTGGACAGGGTGCCAGATACGCAGTATTTT
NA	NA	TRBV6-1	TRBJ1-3	CASSEDRGNTIYF	TGTGCCAGCAGCGAGGACCGAGGAAACACCATATATTTT
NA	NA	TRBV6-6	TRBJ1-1	CASSYSGRGDTEAFF	TGTGCCAGCAGTTACTCTGGTAGGGGGGACACTGAAGCTTTCTTT
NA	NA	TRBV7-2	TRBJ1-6	CASSLAEGGRSPLHF	TGTGCCAGCAGCTTAGCGGAGGGGGGCCGTTCACCCCTCCACTTT
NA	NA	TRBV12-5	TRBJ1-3	CASSPSGTTGNTIYF	TGTGCTAGCTCCCCATCCGGGACAACTGGAAACACCATATATTTT
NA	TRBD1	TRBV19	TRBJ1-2	CASRDRVEYGYTF	TGTGCCAGTAGAGACAGGGTAGAGTATGGCTACACCTTC
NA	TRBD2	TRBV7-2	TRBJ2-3	CASSPLAGGGPDTQYF	TGTGCCAGCAGCCCTCTAGCGGGGGGGGGCCCAGATACGCAGTATTTT
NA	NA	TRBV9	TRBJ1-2	CASSVGGGRFNYGYTF	TGTGCCAGCAGCGTAGGCGGGGGGAGATTTAACTATGGCTACACCTTC
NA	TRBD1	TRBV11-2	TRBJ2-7	CASSLAGTGLYEQYF	TGTGCCAGCAGCCTGGCGGGGACAGGGCTCTACGAGCAGTACTTC
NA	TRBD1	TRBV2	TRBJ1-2	CASSMDRRAYGYTF	TGTGCCAGCAGTATGGACAGGCGGGCCTATGGCTACACCTTC
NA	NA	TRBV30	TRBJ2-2	CAWRQDGELFF	TGTGCCTGGAGGCAGGACGGGGAGCTGTTTTTT
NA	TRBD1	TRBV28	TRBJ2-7	CASSLMGTGEYQQYF	TGTGCCAGCAGCCTAATGGGGACAGGGGAGTATCAGCAGTACTTC
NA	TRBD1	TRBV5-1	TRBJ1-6	CASSWGGGQGSSPLHF	TGCGCCAGCAGCTGGGGAGGTGGACAGGGGAGTTCACCCCTCCACTTT
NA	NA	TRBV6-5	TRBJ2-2	CASSLAVRTGELFF	TGTGCCAGCAGTTTGGCAGTGCGGACCGGGGAGCTGTTTTTT
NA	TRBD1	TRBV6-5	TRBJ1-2	CASSDRVTYGYTF	TGTGCCAGCAGTGACAGGGTAACCTATGGCTACACCTTC
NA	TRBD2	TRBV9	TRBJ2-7	CANISGGHSYEQYF	TGTGCCAACATTAGCGGGGGGCACTCCTACGAGCAGTACTTC
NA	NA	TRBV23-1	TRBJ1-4	CASSQPTGTNEKLFF	TGCGCCAGCAGTCAGCCGACAGGAACGAATGAAAAACTGTTTTTT
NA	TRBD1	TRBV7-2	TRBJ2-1	CASSRQGWVPFF	TGTGCCAGCAGCCGACAGGGCTGGGTACCGTTCTTC
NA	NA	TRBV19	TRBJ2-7	CASSIRTASSYEQYF	TGTGCCAGTAGTATCCGGACAGCTAGCTCCTACGAGCAGTACTTC
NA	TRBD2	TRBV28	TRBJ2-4	CASSRLAGSNIQYF	TGTGCCAGCAGTCGACTAGCGGGATCAAACATTCAGTACTTC
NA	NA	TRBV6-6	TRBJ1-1	CASSWTAGTEAFF	TGTGCCAGCAGTTGGACAGCCGGCACTGAAGCTTTCTTT
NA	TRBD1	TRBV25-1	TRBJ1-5	CASRQGLNQPQHF	TGTGCCAGCCGACAGGGCTTGAATCAGCCCCAGCATTTT
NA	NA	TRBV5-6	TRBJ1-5	CASSLWGKGNQPQHF	TGTGCCAGCAGCTTGTGGGGGAAGGGCAATCAGCCCCAGCATTTT
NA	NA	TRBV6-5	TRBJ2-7	CASSRRDEQYF	TGTGCCAGCAGTAGGAGGGACGAGCAGTACTTC
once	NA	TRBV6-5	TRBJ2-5	CASSYGLRQTQYF	TGTGCCAGCAGTTACGGCCTTAGGCAGACCCAGTACTTC
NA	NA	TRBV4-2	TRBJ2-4	CASSQEGSGVAIQYF	TGTGCCAGCAGCCAAGAGGGGTCAGGGGTGGCCATTCAGTACTTC
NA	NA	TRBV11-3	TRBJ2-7	CASSADSRSHEQYF	TGTGCCAGCAGCGCCGACAGTCGATCCCACGAGCAGTACTTC
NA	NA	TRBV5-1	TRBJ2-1	CASSYVPSGAGNEQFF	TGCGCCAGCAGCTACGTGCCCTCAGGGGCGGGTAATGAGCAGTTCTTC
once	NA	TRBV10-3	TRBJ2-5	CAISARETQYF	TGTGCCATCAGTGCGAGGGAGACCCAGTACTTC
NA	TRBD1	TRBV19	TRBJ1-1	CASSTIGTGTRGAFF	TGTGCCAGTAGTACCATTGGGACAGGCACCCGGGGCGCTTTCTTT
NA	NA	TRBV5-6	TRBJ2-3	CASSFGGTDTQYF	TGTGCCAGCAGCTTTGGAGGGACAGATACGCAGTATTTT
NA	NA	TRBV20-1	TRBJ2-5	CSATMGETQYF	TGCAGTGCTACGATGGGAGAGACCCAGTACTTC
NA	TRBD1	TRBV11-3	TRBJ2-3	CASSRTGLADTQYF	TGTGCCAGCAGCCGGACAGGGCTAGCAGATACGCAGTATTTT
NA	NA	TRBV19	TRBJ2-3	CASTRGGDTQYF	TGTGCCAGTACCCGTGGGGGAGATACGCAGTATTTT
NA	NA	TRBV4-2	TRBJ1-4	CASSQDQGGYGFF	TGTGCCAGCAGCCAAGATCAGGGAGGATATGGGTTTTTT
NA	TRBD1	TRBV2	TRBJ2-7	CASSEAVTGGSYEQYF	TGTGCCAGCAGTGAAGCGGTGACAGGGGGCTCTTACGAGCAGTACTTC
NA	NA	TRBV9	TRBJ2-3	CASSVGRGRSTDTQYF	TGTGCCAGCAGCGTTGGTAGAGGCCGTTCCACAGATACGCAGTATTTT
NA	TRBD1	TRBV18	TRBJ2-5	CASSPREGAARETQYF	TGTGCCAGCTCACCCAGAGAGGGGGCCGCACGGGAGACCCAGTACTTC
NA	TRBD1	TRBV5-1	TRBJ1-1	CASSPQGGNTEAFF	TGCGCCAGCAGCCCCCAGGGGGGGAACACTGAAGCTTTCTTT
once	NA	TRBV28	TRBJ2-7	CATDSGPSYEQYF	TGTGCCACCGATAGCGGCCCCTCCTACGAGCAGTACTTC
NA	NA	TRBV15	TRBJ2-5	CATSRAGAQYF	TGTGCCACCAGCAGAGCGGGGGCCCAGTACTTC